In this sample, the clone carrying this TCR beta chain turned up many times. Antigen specificity is unknown. This sample stems from a study of T-cell memory formation after mild COVID-19. Germline trimming cut 0 bases from V and 5 bases from J; bases unmatched to any gene: 5. CDR1 MNHNY and CDR2 SVGAGI come from the germline V gene (reference sequence). The CDR3 totals 16 residues. TCRdb reprocessed the 5' RACE reads with MiXCR, giving one entry per CDR3 protein. The repertoire consists of 35,000 to 50,000 distinct CDR3 sequences, with 6.6% occurring once and the leading ten covering less than 0.95%. Findings and caveats of the study: Later expanders leaned CD4+, whereas clones that contracted between day 15 and 85 were balanced CD4/CD8.

This sequence joins TRBV6-6 and TRBJ2-2; 8 nucleotides agree with TRBD1. The sequencing sample was made of PBMCs or a T cell subset sorted from them (not recorded which). The TCR was taken from an adult who had mild COVID-19 (a few samples of this study predate the infection). Cell type and time point are not known. The DNA of the CDR3 is TGTGCCAGCAGTTACTCACCAGGGGGCCGGACCGGGGAGCTGTTTTTT. Its protein product is CASSYSPGGRTGELFF.